This T cell receptor beta chain is from a study of Graves' ophthalmopathy and Graves' hyperthyroidism. In the study overall: Hyperthyroidism is called stable when no ophthalmopathy develops within 18 months of follow-up.

Using RNA transcripts, the TCR beta CDR3 regions were amplified. In the first round, RT-PCR was carried out with HTBI primers, and a multiplex PCR formed the second round. TCRdb re-analysed the multiplex PCR reads in MiXCR, keeping a single row per CDR3 protein. Here the sample spans a few hundred thousand distinct CDR3 sequences, just under 40% being singletons. Notes on the study in general: Ophthalmopathy cases were distinguished from stable hyperthyroidism by a 13-signature model, reaching approximately 88% sensitivity and 70% to 84% specificity.

Each diagnosis was determined on the basis of clinical symptoms, serum thyroxine, TRAb, thyroid ultrasound and orbital computed tomography. This clonotype was found many times. Its specificity is unknown. Between the trimmed V and J ends, which lost 0 bases and 1 base, there was a span of 11 bases. Germline V lookup: CDR1 SGDLS, CDR2 YYNGEE. CDR3 length: 17 residues. This sequence originates from an adult man with Graves' hyperthyroidism. Material: peripheral blood or thyroid tissue (not recorded which). The chain uses TRBV9 and TRBJ2-6; D remains unclear. The CDR3 nucleotides are TGTGCCAGCAGCGTAGCGTACAGCAGATCTGGGGCCAACGTCCTGACTTTC. Translated: CASSVAYSRSGANVLTF.